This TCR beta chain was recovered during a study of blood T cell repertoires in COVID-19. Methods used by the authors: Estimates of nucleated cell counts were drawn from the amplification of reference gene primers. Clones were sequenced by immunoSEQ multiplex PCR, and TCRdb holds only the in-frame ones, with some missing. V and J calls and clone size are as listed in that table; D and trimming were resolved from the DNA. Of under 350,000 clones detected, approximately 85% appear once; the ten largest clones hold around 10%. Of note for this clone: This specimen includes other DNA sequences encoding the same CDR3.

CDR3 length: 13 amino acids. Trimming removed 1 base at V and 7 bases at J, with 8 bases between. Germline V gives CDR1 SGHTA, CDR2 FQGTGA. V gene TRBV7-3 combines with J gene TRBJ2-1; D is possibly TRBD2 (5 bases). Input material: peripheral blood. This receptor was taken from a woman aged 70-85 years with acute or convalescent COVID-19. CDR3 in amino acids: CASSLSRGNEQFF. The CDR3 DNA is TGTGCCAGCAGCTTAAGCCGGGGAAATGAGCAGTTCTTC.